One and the same sample provided the 14 T cell receptor beta chains below, sequenced in a study of T cell repertoires in cytomegalovirus infection. These TCRs are of unknown antigen specificity. MiXCR, run by TCRdb on the reads, gives a single entry per CDR3 protein. This sample yields approximately 110,000 distinct CDR3 sequences, of which roughly a tenth are seen a single time; about 32% belongs to the top ten. The sequenced sample was PBMCs, sequenced either directly or after in vitro stimulation (not recorded which). These receptors were collected from a human donor in good health (CMV status not recorded). Some clones in this sample may be carry-over from other donors' samples.

The rearrangement joins TRBV10-3 to TRBJ2-1, with D hard to call. The CDR3 contains 13 residues. V was pared by 4 bases and J by 1 base, with 5 bases between. The germline V gene has CDR1 ENHRY and CDR2 SYGVKD. The CDR3 reads CAISGVSYNEQFF. DNA for the CDR3: TGTGCCATCAGTGGCGTTTCCTACAATGAGCAGTTCTTC.

There are many counts of this clonotype. The rearrangement joins TRBV7-2 to TRBJ2-7; 11 bases line up with TRBD2. Germline V CDR1 and CDR2: SGHTA, FQGNSA. The CDR3 consists of 16 residues. The V segment lost 0 bases and the J segment 5 bases; nucleotides outside the gene matches: 6. The CDR3 loop reads CASSLAGLAGGHEQYF. The DNA for the CDR3 is TGTGCCAGCAGCTTAGCAGGTCTAGCGGGAGGCCACGAGCAGTACTTC.

V usage is TRBV10-3 and J usage is TRBJ2-1; 7 bases are a match to TRBD2. The V gene's germline CDR1 is ENHRY and CDR2 SYGVKD. Unmatched junction bases numbered 4, after V lost 5 bases and J lost 0 bases. The CDR3 totals 15 residues. The CDR3 bases are TGTGCCATCAGTTCTAGCGGTCTCTCCTACAATGAGCAGTTCTTC. Protein product: CAISSSGLSYNEQFF.

This chain links TRBV14 with TRBJ1-2; the match to TRBD1 covers 10 bases. Germline V CDR1 and CDR2: SGHDN, FVKESK. The CDR3 runs 17 residues. The junction had 8 bases not matched to a gene; V was cut back by 4 bases and J by 0 bases. CDR3 residues: CASSPGTGVLANYGYTF. As DNA, the CDR3 is TGTGCCAGCAGCCCTGGGACAGGGGTATTAGCTAACTATGGCTACACCTTC.

This chain joins TRBV15 and TRBJ1-5; D gene ambiguous. The length of the CDR3 is 14 residues. Germline V gene lookup returns CDR1 LNHNV and CDR2 YYDKDF (reference sequence). Between the trimmed V and J ends, which lost 4 bases and 5 bases, there was a span of 12 bases. CDR3 loop: CATSTGRSDQPQHF. CDR3 nucleotides: TGTGCCACCAGCACCGGCAGGAGTGATCAGCCCCAGCATTTT.

This clonotype was recorded at least ten times. This chain connects TRBV20-1 to TRBJ2-1, with 8 bases identical to TRBD2. The germline V gene has CDR1 DFQATT and CDR2 SNEGSKA (reference sequence). The CDR3 extends over 15 amino acids. V lost 6 bases to trimming and J lost 6 bases; unmatched junction nucleotides: 13. CDR3: CSASRASGRPNEQFF. The CDR3 DNA reads as TGCAGTGCGAGTAGGGCCAGCGGGAGACCCAATGAGCAGTTCTTC.

The table lists this clonotype with many counts. The rearrangement joins TRBV7-2 to TRBJ1-2; no clear D gene. Trimming left V 5 bases short and J 0 bases short, with 19 bases between. Germline V CDR1 and CDR2: SGHTA, FQGNSA. The CDR3 has 17 amino acids. In nucleotides, the CDR3 is TGTGCCAGCAGCACGCTCCCGGGTCCCTTAACTAACTATGGCTACACCTTC. It yields the protein CASSTLPGPLTNYGYTF.

This clonotype has at least ten counts. The J gene is TRBJ1-1, the V gene TRBV12-3 or TRBV12-4; 8 bases are a match to TRBD1. This CDR3 contains 13 residues. Germline trimming cut 4 bases from V and 5 bases from J; bases unmatched to any gene: 3. CDR3 loop: CASSWTGRTEAFF. In DNA form, the CDR3 reads TGTGCCAGCAGTTGGACAGGGCGGACTGAAGCTTTCTTT.

This clonotype was detected ten times or more. The V and J genes are TRBV24-1 and TRBJ2-1, with 8 bases that match TRBD2. The junction had 4 bases not matched to a gene; V was cut back by 9 bases and J by 4 bases. CDR3 size: 13 residues. Germline V gene lookup returns CDR1 KGHDR and CDR2 SFDVKD. The CDR3 DNA follows: TGTGCCACCGTTAGCGGGGAATACAATGAGCAGTTCTTC. Encoded protein: CATVSGEYNEQFF.

This clonotype was picked up a small number of times. The V and J genes are TRBV27 and TRBJ2-7; D unclear. This CDR3 is 14 amino acids long. The ends were cut back, 4 bases at V and 0 bases at J, with 10 bases in the middle. Per the germline V gene, CDR1 is MNHEY and CDR2 is SMNVEV (reference sequence). CDR3 loop: CASSSAPPSYEQYF. CDR3 DNA: TGTGCCAGCAGTTCAGCGCCACCCTCCTACGAGCAGTACTTC.

This sequence joins TRBV11-2 and TRBJ2-3; TRBD1 is a possible D gene (5 bases). Trimming left V 2 bases short and J 0 bases short, with 9 bases between. CDR1 SGHAT and CDR2 FQNNGV come from the germline V gene. The CDR3 is 15 amino acids. The CDR3 region is CASSLQGASTDTQYF. Here the CDR3 DNA reads TGTGCCAGCAGCTTACAGGGTGCTAGCACAGATACGCAGTATTTT.

CDR3 loop: CASRTGRLAKNIQYF. The CDR3 nucleotides are TGTGCCAGCAGAACGGGACGGTTAGCCAAAAACATTCAGTACTTC. The genes are TRBV11-2 and TRBJ2-4; D tentatively reads TRBD1 or TRBD2 (5 bases each). Trimming left V 6 bases short and J 0 bases short, with 12 bases between. CDR1 and CDR2 from the germline V gene are SGHAT and FQNNGV. The CDR3 is made up of 15 amino acids. The full variable domain, with the rest looked up from reference TRBV11-2 and TRBJ2-4, is EAGVAQSPRYKIIEKRQSVAFWCNPISGHATLYWYQQILGQGPKLLIQFQNNGVVDDSQLPKDRFSAERLKGVDSTLKIQPAKLEDSAVYLCASRTGRLAKNIQYFGAGTRLSVL.

This clonotype has just a few counts. The CDR3 region is CASSQDLGTIGQETQYF. CDR3 bases: TGTGCCAGCAGCCAAGATTTGGGGACTATCGGACAAGAGACCCAGTACTTC. The chain combines TRBV14 with TRBJ2-5; the match to TRBD2 covers 7 bases. The CDR3 consists of 17 residues. Germline V gives CDR1 SGHDN, CDR2 FVKESK. Trimming removed 0 bases from V and 2 bases from J; junction bases left unmatched: 9.

This clonotype was observed many times. The J gene is TRBJ1-5, the V gene TRBV27; 8 bases match TRBD1. There are 18 residues in the CDR3. V was pared by 4 bases and J by 0 bases, with 11 bases of the junction left unmatched. Germline V gene lookup returns CDR1 MNHEY and CDR2 SMNVEV (reference sequence). Here the CDR3 reads CASSSTGVTDYSNQPQHF. CDR3 nucleotide sequence: TGTGCCAGCAGTTCGACAGGGGTGACTGACTATAGCAATCAGCCCCAGCATTTT.